The next 6 T cell receptor beta chains were all read from a single sample in a study of blood T cell repertoires in COVID-19. The method was immunoSEQ multiplex PCR; TCRdb's version includes in-frame clones alone and lacks a portion of them. The data hold 200,000 to 250,000 clones, with around 88% observed a single time. Sequencing used peripheral blood. These receptor sequences come from a man aged 18-30 years with active or convalescent COVID-19.

CDR3 loop: CASSLGGEQYF. CDR3 nucleotides: TGTGCCAGCAGTTTGGGGGGGGAGCAGTACTTC. V is TRBV6-6 and J is TRBJ2-7, with 7 bases fitting TRBD2. There are 11 residues in the CDR3. CDR1 and CDR2 from the germline V gene are MNHNY and SVGAGI (reference sequence). The J segment lost 7 bases and the V segment lost 4 bases, leaving 1 base of the junction unmatched.

The sample holds a few counts of this clone. The V and J genes are TRBV15 and TRBJ1-3; D gene ambiguous. V lost 1 base, J lost 0 bases, and 10 bases lay in between. This CDR3 region has 16 residues. The V gene's germline CDR1 is LNHNV and CDR2 YYDKDF (reference sequence). The CDR3 spells CATSRGGLGSGNTIYF. The CDR3 DNA sequence: TGTGCCACCAGCAGAGGAGGTTTAGGCTCTGGAAACACCATATATTTT.

The chain recombines TRBV18 with TRBJ1-4; TRBD1 matches 8 bases. This CDR3 has 15 residues. Per the germline V gene, CDR1 is KGHSH and CDR2 is LQKENI. Germline trimming cut 6 bases from V and 8 bases from J; bases unmatched to any gene: 11. The chain's CDR3 is CASSTAQGAGEKLFF. The CDR3 region has the DNA TGTGCCAGCTCGACCGCTCAGGGGGCAGGGGAAAAACTGTTTTTT.

The J gene is TRBJ2-2, the V gene TRBV3-1 (or the pseudogene TRBV3-2), with 12 bases fitting TRBD2. Germline trimming cut 4 bases from V and 7 bases from J; bases unmatched to any gene: 7. The germline CDR1 and CDR2 sequences are LGHDT and YNNKEL (reference sequence). CDR3 length: 16 amino acids. The CDR3 sequence is CASSPTSGSFVGELFF. The DNA for the CDR3 is TGTGCCAGCAGCCCGACTAGCGGGAGTTTCGTCGGGGAGCTGTTTTTT.

The J gene is TRBJ1-2, the V gene TRBV7-8; 10 nucleotides match TRBD1. The CDR3 totals 19 residues. V shed 5 bases and J 1 base; nucleotides not matched to a gene: 16. Germline CDR1 reads SGHVS; CDR2 reads FQNEAQ. CDR3 loop: CASSRSRVGQGLVNYGYTF. DNA of the CDR3: TGTGCCAGCAGCCGGTCCCGGGTGGGACAGGGGTTGGTTAACTATGGCTACACCTTC.

The chain links TRBV19 to TRBJ2-3; 10 bases match TRBD1. The CDR3 consists of 14 residues. The germline CDR1 and CDR2 sequences are LNHDA and SQIVND (reference sequence). Unmatched junction bases numbered 6, after V lost 9 bases and J lost 3 bases. Written as DNA, the CDR3 is TGTGCCAGCCGCCGACAGGGGGCGACAGATACGCAGTATTTT. Encoded protein: CASRRQGATDTQYF.